Listed below are T cell receptor beta chains from one sample, sequenced in a study of cytomegalovirus exposure and HLA in healthy donors. Measured with immunoSEQ multiplex PCR; TCRdb has only the in-frame clones, and not every one. The sample carries roughly 180,000 clones, 77% recorded once. The sample consisted of PBMCs. The receptor source for this set is a woman aged 60-70 years in good health and CMV-seropositive. The CDR3 runs from the conserved cysteine through the conserved F or W. Fields, in order: clone size, D gene, CDR3 length, V gene, J gene, CDR3 DNA, CDR3 protein. A D gene is named only where the DNA matches it firmly. Clone size is given for some rows only: seen once, a few or many times, or a class if the clone is expanded.

clone size: .; D gene: TRBD1; CDR3 length: 14; V gene: TRBV27; J gene: TRBJ2-1; CDR3 DNA: TGTGCCAGCAGTTTTCAGGGGGCCTACAATGAGCAGTTCTTC; CDR3 protein: CASSFQGAYNEQFF
clone size: .; D gene: .; CDR3 length: 15; V gene: TRBV7-9; J gene: TRBJ1-1; CDR3 DNA: TGTGCCAGCAGCATCACCCGAGGGGGATTTGGTGAAGCTTTCTTT; CDR3 protein: CASSITRGGFGEAFF
clone size: .; D gene: .; CDR3 length: 14; V gene: TRBV28; J gene: TRBJ1-5; CDR3 DNA: TGTGCCAGCAGTTTGACAGCTACCAATCAGCCCCAGCATTTT; CDR3 protein: CASSLTATNQPQHF
clone size: .; D gene: .; CDR3 length: 14; V gene: TRBV30; J gene: TRBJ2-7; CDR3 DNA: TGTGCCTGGGCGCCCCGGCTAGGGGGCTACGAGCAGTACTTC; CDR3 protein: CAWAPRLGGYEQYF
clone size: .; D gene: .; CDR3 length: 15; V gene: TRBV19; J gene: TRBJ2-6; CDR3 DNA: TGTGCCAGTAGTCATCCCAACTCTGGGGCCAACGTCCTGACTTTC; CDR3 protein: CASSHPNSGANVLTF
clone size: once; D gene: .; CDR3 length: 11; V gene: TRBV29-1; J gene: TRBJ2-1; CDR3 DNA: TGCAGCGTTGAGTCTGACAATGAGCAGTTCTTC; CDR3 protein: CSVESDNEQFF
clone size: .; D gene: .; CDR3 length: 12; V gene: TRBV10-3; J gene: TRBJ1-5; CDR3 DNA: TGTGCCAGCCGACAGGAGGCTCAGCCCCAGCATTTT; CDR3 protein: CASRQEAQPQHF
clone size: .; D gene: TRBD2; CDR3 length: 14; V gene: TRBV25-1; J gene: TRBJ2-5; CDR3 DNA: TGTGCCAGCAGTGTAACGGGGGGCCAAGAGACCCAGTACTTC; CDR3 protein: CASSVTGGQETQYF
clone size: .; D gene: TRBD2; CDR3 length: 13; V gene: TRBV6-6; J gene: TRBJ2-7; CDR3 DNA: TGTGCCAGCAGTTACCCCACTAGCGGGGGGGAGTACTTC; CDR3 protein: CASSYPTSGGEYF
clone size: .; D gene: TRBD2; CDR3 length: 15; V gene: TRBV9; J gene: TRBJ2-7; CDR3 DNA: TGTGCCAGCAGCGTTGGACTAGCGGGGATCCACGAGCAGTACTTC; CDR3 protein: CASSVGLAGIHEQYF
clone size: once; D gene: .; CDR3 length: 12; V gene: TRBV19; J gene: TRBJ1-2; CDR3 DNA: TGTGCCAGTAGGACACAGGGCGGGGGCTACACCTTC; CDR3 protein: CASRTQGGGYTF
clone size: .; D gene: .; CDR3 length: 14; V gene: TRBV27; J gene: TRBJ2-5; CDR3 DNA: TGTGCCAGCAGTTTTGGGGGCCGGGTAGAGACCCAGTACTTC; CDR3 protein: CASSFGGRVETQYF
clone size: .; D gene: TRBD1; CDR3 length: 15; V gene: TRBV6-5; J gene: TRBJ1-6; CDR3 DNA: TGTGCCAGCAGTTACTCAGGACAGGGAATTTCACCCCTCCACTTT; CDR3 protein: CASSYSGQGISPLHF
clone size: .; D gene: .; CDR3 length: 14; V gene: TRBV19; J gene: TRBJ1-1; CDR3 DNA: TGTGCCAGTAGTTCTACGTACTCGAGCACTGAAGCTTTCTTT; CDR3 protein: CASSSTYSSTEAFF
clone size: .; D gene: .; CDR3 length: 17; V gene: TRBV7-2; J gene: TRBJ2-6; CDR3 DNA: TGTGCCAGCAGCTTAATGGCCTCACGCTTTGGGGCCAACGGCCTGACTTTC; CDR3 protein: CASSLMASRFGANGLTF
clone size: .; D gene: TRBD1; CDR3 length: 18; V gene: TRBV13; J gene: TRBJ1-6; CDR3 DNA: TGTGCCAGCAGCCCCCCGGGACAGGGCTCCCGTATTGGTTCACCCCTCCACTTT; CDR3 protein: CASSPPGQGSRIGSPLHF